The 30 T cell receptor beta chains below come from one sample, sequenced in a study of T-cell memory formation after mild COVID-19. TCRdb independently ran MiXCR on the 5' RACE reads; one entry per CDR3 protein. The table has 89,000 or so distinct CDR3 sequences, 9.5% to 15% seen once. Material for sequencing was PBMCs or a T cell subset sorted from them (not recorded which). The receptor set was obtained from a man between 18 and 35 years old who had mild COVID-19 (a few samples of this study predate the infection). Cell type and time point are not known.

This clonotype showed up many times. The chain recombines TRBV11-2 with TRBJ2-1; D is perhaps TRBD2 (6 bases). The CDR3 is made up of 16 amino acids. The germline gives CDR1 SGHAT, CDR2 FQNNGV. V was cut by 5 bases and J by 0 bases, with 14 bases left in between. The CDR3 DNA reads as TGTGCCAGCAGCGGAGCGGCGGGATCCTCCTACAATGAGCAGTTCTTC. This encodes CASSGAAGSSYNEQFF.

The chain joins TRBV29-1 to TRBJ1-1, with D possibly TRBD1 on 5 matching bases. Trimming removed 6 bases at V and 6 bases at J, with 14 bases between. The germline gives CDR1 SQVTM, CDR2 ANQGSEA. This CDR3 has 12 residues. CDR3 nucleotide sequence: TGCAGCGTGGCTCACATGGGGGCTGAAGCTTTCTTT. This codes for CSVAHMGAEAFF.

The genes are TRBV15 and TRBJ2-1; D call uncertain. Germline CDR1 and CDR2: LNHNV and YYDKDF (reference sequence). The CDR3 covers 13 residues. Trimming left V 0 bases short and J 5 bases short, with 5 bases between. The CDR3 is CATSREYNNEQFF. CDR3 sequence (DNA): TGTGCCACCAGCAGAGAGTACAACAATGAGCAGTTCTTC.

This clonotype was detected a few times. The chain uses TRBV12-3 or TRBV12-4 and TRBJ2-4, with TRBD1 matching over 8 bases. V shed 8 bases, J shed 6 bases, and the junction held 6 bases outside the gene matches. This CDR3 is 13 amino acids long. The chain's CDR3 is CASCGQGTNIQYF. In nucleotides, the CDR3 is TGTGCCAGCTGCGGACAGGGTACAAACATTCAGTACTTC.

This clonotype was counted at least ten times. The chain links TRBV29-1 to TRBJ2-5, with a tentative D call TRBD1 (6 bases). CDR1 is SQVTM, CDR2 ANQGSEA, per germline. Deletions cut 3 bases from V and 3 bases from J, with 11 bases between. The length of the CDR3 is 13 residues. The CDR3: CSVEGTLEETQYF. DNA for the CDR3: TGCAGCGTTGAGGGGACACTGGAAGAGACCCAGTACTTC.

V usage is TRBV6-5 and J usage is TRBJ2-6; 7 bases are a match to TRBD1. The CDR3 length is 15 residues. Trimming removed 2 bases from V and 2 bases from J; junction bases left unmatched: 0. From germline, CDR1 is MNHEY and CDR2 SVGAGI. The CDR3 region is CASSYGTAGANVLTF. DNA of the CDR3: TGTGCCAGCAGTTACGGGACAGCTGGGGCCAACGTCCTGACTTTC.

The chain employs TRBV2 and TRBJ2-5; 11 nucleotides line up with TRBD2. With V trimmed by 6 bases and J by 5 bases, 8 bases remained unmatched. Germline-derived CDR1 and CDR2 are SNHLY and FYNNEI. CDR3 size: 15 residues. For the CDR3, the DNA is TGTGCCAGCAGGCCTCTAGCGGGGGGCCGGGAGACCCAGTACTTC. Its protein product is CASRPLAGGRETQYF.

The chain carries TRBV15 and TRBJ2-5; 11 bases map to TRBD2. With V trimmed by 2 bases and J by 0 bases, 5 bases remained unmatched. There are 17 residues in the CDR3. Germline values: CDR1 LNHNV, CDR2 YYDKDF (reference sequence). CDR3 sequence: CATSRPGLADYQETQYF. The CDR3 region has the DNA TGTGCCACCAGCAGACCGGGACTAGCGGATTACCAAGAGACCCAGTACTTC.

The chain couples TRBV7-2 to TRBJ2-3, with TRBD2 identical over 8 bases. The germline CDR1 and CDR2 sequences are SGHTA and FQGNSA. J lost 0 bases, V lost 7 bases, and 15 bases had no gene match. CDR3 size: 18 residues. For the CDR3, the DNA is TGTGCCAGCACCCATCGGTCTCGGGGGGGGGTCAGCACAGATACGCAGTATTTT. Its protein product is CASTHRSRGGVSTDTQYF.

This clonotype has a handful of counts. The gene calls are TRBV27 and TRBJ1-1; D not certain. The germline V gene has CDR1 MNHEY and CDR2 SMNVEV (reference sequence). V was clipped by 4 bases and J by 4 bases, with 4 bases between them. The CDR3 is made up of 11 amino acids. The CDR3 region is CASSSFTEAFF. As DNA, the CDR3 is TGTGCCAGCAGTTCTTTCACTGAAGCTTTCTTT.

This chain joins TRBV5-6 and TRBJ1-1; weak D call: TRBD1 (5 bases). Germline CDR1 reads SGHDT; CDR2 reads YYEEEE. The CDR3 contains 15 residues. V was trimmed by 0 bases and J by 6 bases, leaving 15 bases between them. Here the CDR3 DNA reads TGTGCCAGCAGCTTGGGGTACGGGACGCCGGCTGAAGCTTTCTTT. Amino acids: CASSLGYGTPAEAFF.

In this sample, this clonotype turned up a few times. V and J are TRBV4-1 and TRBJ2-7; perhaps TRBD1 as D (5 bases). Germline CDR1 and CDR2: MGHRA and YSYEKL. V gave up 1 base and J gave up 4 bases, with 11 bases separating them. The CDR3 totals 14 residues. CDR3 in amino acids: CASSQGQMIYEQYF. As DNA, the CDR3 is TGCGCCAGCAGCCAAGGACAGATGATTTACGAGCAGTACTTC.

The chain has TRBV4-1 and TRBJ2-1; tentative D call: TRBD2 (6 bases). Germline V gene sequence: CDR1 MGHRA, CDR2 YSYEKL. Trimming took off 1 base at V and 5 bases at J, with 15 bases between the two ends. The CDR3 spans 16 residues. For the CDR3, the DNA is TGCGCCAGCAGCCAAGTTTGGGGGGAGAGAAACAATGAGCAGTTCTTC. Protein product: CASSQVWGERNNEQFF.

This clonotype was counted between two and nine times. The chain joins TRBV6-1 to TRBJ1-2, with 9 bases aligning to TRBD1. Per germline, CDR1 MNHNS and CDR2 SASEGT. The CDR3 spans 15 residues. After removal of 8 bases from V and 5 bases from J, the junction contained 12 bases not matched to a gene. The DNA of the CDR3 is TGTGCCAGCGTCGGGAGGGACAGGGTGTCTTATGGCTACACCTTC. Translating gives CASVGRDRVSYGYTF.

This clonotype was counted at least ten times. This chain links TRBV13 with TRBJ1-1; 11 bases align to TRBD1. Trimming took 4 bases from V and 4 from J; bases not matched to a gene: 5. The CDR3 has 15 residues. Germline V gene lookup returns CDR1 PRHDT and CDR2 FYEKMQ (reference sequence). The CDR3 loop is CASSWGQGESTEAFF. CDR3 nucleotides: TGTGCCAGCAGCTGGGGACAGGGGGAAAGCACTGAAGCTTTCTTT. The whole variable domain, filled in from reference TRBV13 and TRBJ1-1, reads AAGVIQSPRHLIKEKRETATLKCYPIPRHDTVYWYQQGPGQDPQFLISFYEKMQSDKGSIPDRFSAQQFSDYHSELNMSSLELGDSALYFCASSWGQGESTEAFFGQGTRLTVV.

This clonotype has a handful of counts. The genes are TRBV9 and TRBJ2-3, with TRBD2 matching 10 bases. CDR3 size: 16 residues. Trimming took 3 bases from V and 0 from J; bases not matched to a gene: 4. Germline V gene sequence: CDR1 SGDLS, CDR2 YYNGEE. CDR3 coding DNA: TGTGCCAGCAGCGGAAGCGGGGGGGTCAGCACAGATACGCAGTATTTT. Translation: CASSGSGGVSTDTQYF.

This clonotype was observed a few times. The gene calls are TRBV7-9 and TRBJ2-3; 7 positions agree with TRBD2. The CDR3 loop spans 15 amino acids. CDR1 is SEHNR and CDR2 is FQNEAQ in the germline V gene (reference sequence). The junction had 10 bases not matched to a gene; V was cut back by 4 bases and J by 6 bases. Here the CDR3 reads CASSSRASGRDTQYF. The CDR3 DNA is TGTGCCAGCAGCTCCCGGGCTAGCGGAAGGGATACGCAGTATTTT.

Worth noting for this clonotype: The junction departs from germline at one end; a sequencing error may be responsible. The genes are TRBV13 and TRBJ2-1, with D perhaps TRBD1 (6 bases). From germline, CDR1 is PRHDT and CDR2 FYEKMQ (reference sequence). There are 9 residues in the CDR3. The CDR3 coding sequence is TGTGCCAGCAGAATCAGAGGGGGTTTC. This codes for CASRIRGGF.

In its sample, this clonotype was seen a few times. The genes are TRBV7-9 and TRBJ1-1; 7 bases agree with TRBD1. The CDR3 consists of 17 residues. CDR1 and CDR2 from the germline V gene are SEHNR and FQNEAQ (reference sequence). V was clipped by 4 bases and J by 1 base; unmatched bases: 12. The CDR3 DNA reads TGTGCCAGCAGCTCCGTCAGGGCAGGGGGAAAGAACACTGAAGCTTTCTTT. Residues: CASSSVRAGGKNTEAFF.

CDR3 nucleotides: TGCGCCAGCAGCCTACATCCGGACTCCGACCGGAGGGCCCAGTACTTC. Translating it yields CASSLHPDSDRRAQYF. The chain links TRBV4-1 to TRBJ2-5, with D tentatively TRBD2 (6 bases). V was clipped by 4 bases and J by 9 bases, with 24 bases between them. The CDR3 sequence is 16 residues long. CDR1 and CDR2 (germline): MGHRA, YSYEKL.

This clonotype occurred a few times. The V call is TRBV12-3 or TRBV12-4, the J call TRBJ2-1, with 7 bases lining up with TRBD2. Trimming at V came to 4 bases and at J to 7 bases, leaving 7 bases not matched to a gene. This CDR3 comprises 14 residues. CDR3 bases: TGTGCCAGCAGTTCGGGAGGTTCGGAGAATGAGCAGTTCTTC. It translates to CASSSGGSENEQFF.

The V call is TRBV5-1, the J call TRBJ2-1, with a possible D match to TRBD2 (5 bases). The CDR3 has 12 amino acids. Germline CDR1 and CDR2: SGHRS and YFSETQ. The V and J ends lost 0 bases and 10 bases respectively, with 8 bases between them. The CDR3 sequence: CASSLDSAEQFF. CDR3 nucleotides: TGCGCCAGCAGCTTGGATAGCGCCGAGCAGTTCTTC.

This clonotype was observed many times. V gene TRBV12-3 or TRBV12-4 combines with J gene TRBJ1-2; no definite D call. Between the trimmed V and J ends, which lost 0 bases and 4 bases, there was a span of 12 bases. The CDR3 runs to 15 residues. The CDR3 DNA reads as TGTGCCAGCAGTTTAGCGCTAGGCAGGAGCTATGGCTACACCTTC. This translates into CASSLALGRSYGYTF.

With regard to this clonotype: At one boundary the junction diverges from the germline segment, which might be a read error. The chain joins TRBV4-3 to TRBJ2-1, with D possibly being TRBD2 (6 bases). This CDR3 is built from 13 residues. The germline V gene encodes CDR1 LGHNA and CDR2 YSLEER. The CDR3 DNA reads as TGCGCCAGCAGCCAAGATCGCGGGACCGTTGTCGTCTTC. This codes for CASSQDRGTVVVF.

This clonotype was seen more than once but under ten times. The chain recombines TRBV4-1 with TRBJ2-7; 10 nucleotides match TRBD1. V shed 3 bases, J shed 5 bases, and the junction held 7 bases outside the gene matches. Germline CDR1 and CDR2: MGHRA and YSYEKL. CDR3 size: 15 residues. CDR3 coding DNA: TGCGCCAGCAGCCAGGGGACAGGGGAATACGACGAGCAGTACTTC. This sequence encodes CASSQGTGEYDEQYF.

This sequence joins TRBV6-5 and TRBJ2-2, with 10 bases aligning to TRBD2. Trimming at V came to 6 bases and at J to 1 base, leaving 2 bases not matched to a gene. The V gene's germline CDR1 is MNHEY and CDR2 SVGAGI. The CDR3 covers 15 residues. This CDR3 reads CASSWTSGNTGELFF. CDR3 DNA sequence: TGTGCCAGCAGCTGGACTAGCGGGAACACCGGGGAGCTGTTTTTT.

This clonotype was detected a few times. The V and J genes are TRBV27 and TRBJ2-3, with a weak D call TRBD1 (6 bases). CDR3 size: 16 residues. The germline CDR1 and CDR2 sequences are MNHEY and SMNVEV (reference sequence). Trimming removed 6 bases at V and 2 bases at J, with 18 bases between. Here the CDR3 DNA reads TGTGCCAGCAGCCCCGGGACACTCCTGGTCACAGATACGCAGTATTTT. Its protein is CASSPGTLLVTDTQYF.

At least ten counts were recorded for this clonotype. In DNA, the CDR3 is TGCGCCAGCAGCCCAAGGACAGTTAGCACAGATACGCAGTATTTT. Translated: CASSPRTVSTDTQYF. The chain joins TRBV4-1 to TRBJ2-3, with D possibly being TRBD1 (6 bases). The CDR3 length is 15 residues. CDR1 is MGHRA and CDR2 is YSYEKL in the germline V gene. The V and J ends lost 4 bases and 0 bases respectively, with 11 bases between them.

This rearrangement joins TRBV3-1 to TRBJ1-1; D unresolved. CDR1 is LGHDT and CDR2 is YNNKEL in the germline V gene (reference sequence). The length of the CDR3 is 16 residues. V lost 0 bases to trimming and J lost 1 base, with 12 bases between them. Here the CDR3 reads CASSQESGLTNTEAFF. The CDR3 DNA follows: TGTGCCAGCAGCCAAGAGTCCGGACTGACGAACACTGAAGCTTTCTTT.

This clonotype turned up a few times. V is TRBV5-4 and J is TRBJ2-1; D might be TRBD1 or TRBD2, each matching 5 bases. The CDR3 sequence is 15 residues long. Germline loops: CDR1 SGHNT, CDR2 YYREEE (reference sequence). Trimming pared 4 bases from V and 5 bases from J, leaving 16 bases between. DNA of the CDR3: TGTGCCAGCAGCCGTCGAGGGGAAAACAACAATGAGCAGTTCTTC. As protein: CASSRRGENNNEQFF.